This T cell receptor beta chain was sequenced during a study of graft-versus-host responses after intestinal transplantation. Across the study: Recipients had multivisceral, liver-intestinal, or isolated intestinal transplants. Among the recipients, all got anti-thymocyte globulin induction and then tacrolimus and steroids for around three years. Study findings and constraints: The marrow of recipients harbored GvH clones, and ileum or blood showed some of them first.

Clones were sequenced by immunoSEQ multiplex PCR, and TCRdb holds only the in-frame ones, with some missing. The data hold around 9,900 clones, with 90% to 95% observed a single time. Germline loops: CDR1 SGHKS, CDR2 YYEKEE (reference sequence). V was trimmed by 4 bases and J by 12 bases, leaving 14 bases between them. The CDR3 contains 11 residues. Of note for this clone: Its cognate antigen is unknown.

Source: bone marrow, taken about 500 days after intestinal transplantation. This clonotype originated in a human patient who received an intestinal transplant, so some T cells may come from the graft donor. This chain joins TRBV5-5 and TRBJ2-7; maybe TRBD2 (5 bases). The chain's CDR3 is CASSVDRGLYF. Written as DNA, the CDR3 is TGTGCCAGCAGCGTCGACCGGGGTCTGTACTTC. The full variable domain, completed using reference TRBV5-5 and TRBJ2-7, is DAGVTQSPTHLIKTRGQQVTLRCSPISGHKSVSWYQQVLGQGPQFIFQYYEKEERGRGNFPDRFSARQFPNYSSELNVNALLLGDSALYLCASSVDRGLYFGPGTRLTVT.